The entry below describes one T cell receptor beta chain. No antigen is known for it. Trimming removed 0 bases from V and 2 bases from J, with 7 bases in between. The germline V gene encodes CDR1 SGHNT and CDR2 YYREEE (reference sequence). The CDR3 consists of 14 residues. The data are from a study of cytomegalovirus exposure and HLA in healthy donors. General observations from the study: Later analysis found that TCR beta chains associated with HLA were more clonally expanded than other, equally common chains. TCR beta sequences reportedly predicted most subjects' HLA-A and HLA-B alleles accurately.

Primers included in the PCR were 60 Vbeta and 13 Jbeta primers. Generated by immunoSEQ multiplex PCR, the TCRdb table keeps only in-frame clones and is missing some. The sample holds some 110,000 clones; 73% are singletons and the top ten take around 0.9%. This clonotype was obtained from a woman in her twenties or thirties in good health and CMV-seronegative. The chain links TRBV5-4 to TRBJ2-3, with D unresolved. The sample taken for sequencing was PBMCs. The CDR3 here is CASSLADITDTQYF. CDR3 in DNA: TGTGCCAGCAGCTTGGCAGATATCACAGATACGCAGTATTTT.